This T cell receptor (beta chain) was captured in a study of blood T cell repertoires in COVID-19. Study-wide context: Acute and convalescent COVID-19 specimens originated in the United States, Italy and Spain.

Germline lookup yields CDR1 MNHEY and CDR2 SVGAGI. The V gene end was trimmed by 6 bases and the J gene end by 9 bases; junction bases not matched to a gene: 8. The CDR3 loop spans 14 amino acids. Sequencing used immunoSEQ multiplex PCR; TCRdb keeps in-frame clones, though not all of them. Among 300,000 to 400,000 clones, about nine tenths were seen once, and the ten largest hold 6% to 7%. The sequencing sample was made of peripheral blood. This receptor was obtained from a woman aged 45 to 65 with COVID-19, enrolled during active disease. This chain connects TRBV6-5 to TRBJ1-6, with 7 bases that match TRBD1. The CDR3 spells CASSRQGGASPLHF. The DNA of the CDR3 is TGTGCCAGCAGCCGGCAGGGGGGCGCTTCACCCCTCCACTTT.